What follows describes a single T cell receptor beta chain. This specimen belongs to a study of T cells after yellow fever vaccination. Trimming shortened V by 4 bases and J by 0 bases, and 14 bases separated the two germline ends. The germline CDR1 and CDR2 sequences are SGHKS and YYEKEE (reference sequence). CDR3 length equals 16 residues. TCRdb reprocessed the 5' RACE reads with MiXCR, giving one entry per CDR3 protein. The sample holds about 360,000 distinct CDR3 sequences, around 6.5% seen once. The input for sequencing was PBMCs, taken 5 days after the yellow fever booster vaccination. The genes are TRBV5-5 and TRBJ2-1, with D maybe TRBD2 (6 bases). This receptor was obtained from a man aged 25-45 years who received the YFV17D yellow fever vaccine. CDR3 sequence (DNA): TGTGCCAGCAGCAGCCGGGGCGGGGCCTCCTACAATGAGCAGTTCTTC. This sequence encodes CASSSRGGASYNEQFF.